These 22 T cell receptor beta chains were sequenced from one sample in a study of radiation and T cells in renal cell carcinoma. Time point here: blood 4 weeks post-SBRT, at nephrectomy. The sample's treatment: 15 Gy SBRT to primary tumor, nephrectomy 4 weeks later. The data were produced by immunoSEQ multiplex PCR, yet TCRdb's version contains in-frame clones alone and is incomplete. Seen here are about 150,000 clones, 80% to 90% observed once, and the top ten hold less than 20%. Sequences were derived from blood, sampled from a patient whose treatment included radiotherapy and nephrectomy. The receptor source for this set is a woman between 45 and 60 years old with renal cell carcinoma.

This clone was detected only once. The chain employs TRBV6-6 and TRBJ2-7; D may be TRBD1 (5 bases). The V end lost 7 bases, the J end lost 3 bases, and 10 bases lay between the germline ends. This CDR3 has 12 residues. CDR1 is MNHNY and CDR2 is SVGAGI in the germline V gene (reference sequence). The CDR3 DNA is TGTGCCAGCACCGAGGACATCTACGAGCAGTACTTC. It translates to CASTEDIYEQYF.

The V call is TRBV29-1, the J call TRBJ1-1; D not resolved. The V end lost 3 bases, the J end lost 2 bases, and 10 bases lay between the germline ends. The CDR3 loop spans 13 amino acids. The germline gives CDR1 SQVTM, CDR2 ANQGSEA. CDR3 coding DNA: TGCAGCGTTGAGCCATCGGGTAACACTGAAGCTTTCTTT. It translates to CSVEPSGNTEAFF.

The gene calls are TRBV5-1 and TRBJ2-2, with 9 nucleotides matching TRBD1. Germline CDR1 and CDR2: SGHRS and YFSETQ. The CDR3 is 19 amino acids. Unmatched junction bases numbered 15, after V lost 0 bases and J lost 6 bases. CDR3 DNA: TGCGCCAGCAGCTTGGGGCCCCCTACAGGGGGCGGCGGGGCCGGGGAGCTGTTTTTT. It yields the protein CASSLGPPTGGGGAGELFF.

V gene TRBV4-2 combines with J gene TRBJ2-7, with a weak D call TRBD2 (5 bases). Germline values: CDR1 LGHNA, CDR2 YNFKEQ. The length of the CDR3 is 15 residues. With 2 bases removed from V and 3 bases from J, the gap between germline ends came to 14 bases. In nucleotides, the CDR3 is TGTGCCAGCAGCCAATCAGGTCAGCGGAACTACGAGCAGTACTTC. Its translation: CASSQSGQRNYEQYF.

This chain connects TRBV9 to TRBJ2-5; 13 nucleotides agree with TRBD2. There are 17 residues in the CDR3. Germline CDR1 is SGDLS and CDR2 is YYNGEE. V was clipped by 2 bases and J by 2 bases; unmatched bases: 6. The CDR3 is CASSVGTSGGDQETQYF. The CDR3 bases are TGTGCCAGCAGCGTGGGAACTAGCGGGGGGGATCAAGAGACCCAGTACTTC.

The gene calls are TRBV6-1 and TRBJ2-5, with D tentatively TRBD2 (6 bases). Germline V gene data show CDR1 as MNHNS and CDR2 as SASEGT. The CDR3 has 16 residues. Trimming pared 4 bases from V and 4 bases from J, leaving 19 bases between. The CDR3 loop reads CASSASVGGVGETQYF. DNA of the CDR3: TGTGCCAGCAGTGCCTCCGTTGGCGGGGTAGGAGAGACCCAGTACTTC.

The chain carries TRBV5-4 and TRBJ2-3; 7 bases are a match to TRBD2. V lost 4 bases to trimming and J lost 2 bases; unmatched junction nucleotides: 10. CDR1 is SGHNT and CDR2 is YYREEE in the germline V gene (reference sequence). CDR3 length: 16 amino acids. Here the CDR3 DNA reads TGTGCCAGCAGCCGAGCCGGGACTACAAACACAGATACGCAGTATTTT. Amino acids: CASSRAGTTNTDTQYF.

V gene TRBV19 combines with J gene TRBJ2-7; 10 bases map to TRBD2. Germline assignment: CDR1 LNHDA and CDR2 SQIVND (reference sequence). This CDR3 spans 15 amino acids. Germline trimming cut 5 bases from V and 2 bases from J; bases unmatched to any gene: 6. CDR3 sequence (DNA): TGTGCCAGTAGTCGGGTAGCGGGAGGAACCTACGAGCAGTACTTC. It is translated as CASSRVAGGTYEQYF.

The J gene is TRBJ2-7, the V gene TRBV28; tentatively, D is TRBD2 (6 bases). The V end lost 4 bases, the J end lost 0 bases, and 19 bases lay between the germline ends. The CDR3 loop spans 17 amino acids. Germline loops: CDR1 MDHEN, CDR2 SYDVKM. The CDR3 DNA reads TGTGCCAGCAGTTCGCTGTCCCGGGACTCACTCTCCTACGAGCAGTACTTC. Protein sequence: CASSSLSRDSLSYEQYF.

The chain employs TRBV2 and TRBJ2-3; TRBD2 aligns across 13 bases. The germline gives CDR1 SNHLY, CDR2 FYNNEI. J lost 11 bases, V lost 6 bases, and 11 bases had no gene match. This CDR3 comprises 15 residues. Here the CDR3 DNA reads TGTGCCAGCAGCTTGACTAGCGGGGGGCCTAAAAGGCAGTATTTT. Its translation: CASSLTSGGPKRQYF.

This chain links TRBV7-6 with TRBJ2-1; no definite D call. CDR3 length: 12 amino acids. Trimming pared 4 bases from V and 6 bases from J, leaving 7 bases between. Germline CDR1 is SGHVS and CDR2 is FNYEAQ. CDR3 in amino acids: CASSYSGNEQFF. The DNA of the CDR3 is TGTGCCAGCAGCTACAGTGGCAATGAGCAGTTCTTC.

J is TRBJ2-2 and V is TRBV15; D remains ambiguous. The CDR3 has 17 residues. The germline V and J ends were trimmed by 0 bases and 4 bases, with 15 bases remaining between them. Germline V lookup: CDR1 LNHNV, CDR2 YYDKDF (reference sequence). In DNA, the CDR3 is TGTGCCACCAGCAGAGATCTTGACGGGTGGTTCACCGGGGAGCTGTTTTTT. This gives the protein CATSRDLDGWFTGELFF. Based on the CDR3 plus reference TRBV15 and TRBJ2-2, the full variable domain is DAMVIQNPRYQVTQFGKPVTLSCSQTLNHNVMYWYQQKSSQAPKLLFHYYDKDFNNEADTPDNFQSRRPNTSFCFLDIRSPGLGDTAMYLCATSRDLDGWFTGELFFGEGSRLTVL.

The rearrangement uses TRBV18 and TRBJ1-4; 10 nucleotides agree with TRBD1. Germline V CDR1 and CDR2: KGHSH, LQKENI. The CDR3 runs 17 residues. The V segment lost 6 bases and the J segment 5 bases; nucleotides outside the gene matches: 12. CDR3 nucleotides: TGTGCCAGCTCGCCTGAGCGACAGGGGGCGGTCAATGAAAAACTGTTTTTT. Translating it yields CASSPERQGAVNEKLFF.

This clone was seen a single time. The CDR3 sequence: CASMAAGRHTGELFF. The CDR3 DNA sequence: TGTGCCAGCATGGCGGCGGGGCGACACACCGGGGAGCTGTTTTTT. V and J are TRBV27 and TRBJ2-2, with a weak D call TRBD2 (6 bases). Trimming took 7 bases from V and 3 from J, leaving 15 bases between them. The CDR3 runs to 15 residues. Germline CDR1 and CDR2: MNHEY and SMNVEV (reference sequence).

The chain combines TRBV7-2 with TRBJ1-4, with a tentative D call TRBD1 (5 bases). CDR1 and CDR2 from the germline V gene are SGHTA and FQGNSA. The CDR3 consists of 14 residues. V shed 6 bases and J shed 0 bases, with 8 bases lying between them. This CDR3 reads CASRQGATNEKLFF. CDR3 in DNA: TGTGCCAGCAGACAAGGGGCAACTAATGAAAAACTGTTTTTT. The variable domain in full, with the rest retrieved from reference TRBV7-2 and TRBJ1-4, is GAGVSQSPSNKVTEKGKDVELRCDPISGHTALYWYRQSLGQGLEFLIYFQGNSAPDKSGLPSDRFSAERTGGSVSTLTIQRTQQEDSAVYLCASRQGATNEKLFFGSGTQLSVL.

This chain uses TRBV5-1 with TRBJ2-5, with TRBD2 matching over 9 bases. The CDR3 is made up of 13 amino acids. The germline V gene encodes CDR1 SGHRS and CDR2 YFSETQ. The J segment lost 5 bases and the V segment lost 4 bases, leaving 3 bases of the junction unmatched. The CDR3 here is CASSKREAETQYF. Here the CDR3 DNA reads TGCGCCAGCAGCAAGCGGGAGGCCGAGACCCAGTACTTC.

This clone was recorded only once. This chain uses TRBV7-2 with TRBJ2-3; 10 bases line up with TRBD2. The CDR3 covers 17 residues. In germline, CDR1 is SGHTA, CDR2 FQGNSA. The V segment lost 1 base and the J segment 4 bases; nucleotides outside the gene matches: 8. DNA for the CDR3: TGTGCCAGCAGCTTAGGAAATCCGGGACTAGCGTCAGATACGCAGTATTTT. As protein: CASSLGNPGLASDTQYF.

The chain couples TRBV11-2 to TRBJ1-1; D uncertain. The CDR3 is 15 amino acids. Germline CDR1 and CDR2: SGHAT and FQNNGV. V was pared by 2 bases and J by 1 base, with 11 bases between. The CDR3 DNA is TGTGCCAGCAGCTTACCGAGCCTTTGGAACACTGAAGCTTTCTTT. As protein: CASSLPSLWNTEAFF. Looking up the rest from reference TRBV11-2 and TRBJ1-1 gives the full variable domain: EAGVAQSPRYKIIEKRQSVAFWCNPISGHATLYWYQQILGQGPKLLIQFQNNGVVDDSQLPKDRFSAERLKGVDSTLKIQPAKLEDSAVYLCASSLPSLWNTEAFFGQGTRLTVV.

The rearrangement joins TRBV12-5 to TRBJ2-6, with D perhaps assigned TRBD1 or TRBD2 (5 bases each). Trimming stripped 5 bases from V and 5 bases from J, with 22 bases between. The CDR3 has 18 amino acids. In germline, CDR1 is LGHNT, CDR2 FRNRAP. CDR3 residues: CASGMGDAGQSRANVLTF. For the CDR3, the DNA is TGTGCTAGTGGTATGGGGGATGCAGGACAAAGTCGGGCCAACGTCCTGACTTTC.

CDR3 in amino acids: CASSRRLAGAAGNEQYF. For the CDR3, the DNA is TGTGCCAGCAGCCGAAGACTAGCGGGGGCGGCCGGCAACGAGCAGTACTTC. The chain couples TRBV9 to TRBJ2-7, with 12 bases matching TRBD2. V lost 4 bases and J lost 5; bases outside the gene matches: 13. Germline CDR1 SGDLS, CDR2 YYNGEE. The CDR3 is 17 residues long.

The chain uses TRBV6-5 and TRBJ1-1; no firm D call. Trimming stripped 5 bases from V and 1 base from J, with 8 bases between. Looked up from germline, CDR1 is MNHEY and CDR2 is SVGAGI. This CDR3 contains 13 residues. The CDR3: CASSQRGNTEAFF. The CDR3 DNA follows: TGTGCCAGCAGTCAGCGGGGGAACACTGAAGCTTTCTTT.

The chain recombines TRBV7-2 with TRBJ2-5, with 10 bases matching TRBD2. Germline assignment: CDR1 SGHTA and CDR2 FQGNSA. V shed 0 bases and J 4 bases; nucleotides not matched to a gene: 5. The CDR3 extends over 16 amino acids. In DNA, the CDR3 is TGTGCCAGCAGCTTAGCGGGGCTAGCGGGAGTAGAGACCCAGTACTTC. It is translated as CASSLAGLAGVETQYF.